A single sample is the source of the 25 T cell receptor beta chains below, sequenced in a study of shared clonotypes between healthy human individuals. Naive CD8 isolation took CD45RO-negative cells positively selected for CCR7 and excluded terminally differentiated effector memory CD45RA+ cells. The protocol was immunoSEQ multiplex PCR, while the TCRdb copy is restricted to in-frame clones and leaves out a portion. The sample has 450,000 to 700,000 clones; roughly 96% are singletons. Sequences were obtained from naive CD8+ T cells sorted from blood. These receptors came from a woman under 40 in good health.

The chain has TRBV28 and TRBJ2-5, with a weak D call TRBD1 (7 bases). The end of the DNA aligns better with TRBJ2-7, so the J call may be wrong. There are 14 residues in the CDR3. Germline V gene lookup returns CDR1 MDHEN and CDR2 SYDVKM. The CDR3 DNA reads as TGTGCCAGCAGTTTCAGGGGGGAGACCTACGAGCAGTACTTC. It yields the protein CASSFRGETYEQYF.

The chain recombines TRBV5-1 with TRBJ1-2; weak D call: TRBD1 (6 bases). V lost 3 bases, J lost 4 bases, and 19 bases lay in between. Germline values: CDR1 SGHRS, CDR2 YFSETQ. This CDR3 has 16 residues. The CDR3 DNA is TGCGCCAGCAGCTCCAATCGAACAGGGAGGATCTATGGCTACACCTTC. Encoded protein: CASSSNRTGRIYGYTF.

The chain's CDR3 is CASSTWDRADTQYF. The CDR3 DNA is TGCGCCAGCAGCACCTGGGACAGGGCAGATACGCAGTATTTT. This rearrangement joins TRBV5-1 to TRBJ2-3, with 9 bases that match TRBD1. The V segment lost 4 bases and the J segment 4 bases; nucleotides outside the gene matches: 4. Looked up from germline, CDR1 is SGHRS and CDR2 is YFSETQ. The CDR3 runs to 14 residues.

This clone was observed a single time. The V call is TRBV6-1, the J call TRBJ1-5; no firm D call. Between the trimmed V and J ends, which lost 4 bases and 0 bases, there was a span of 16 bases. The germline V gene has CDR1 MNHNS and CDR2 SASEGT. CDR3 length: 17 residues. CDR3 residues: CASSAGSALYSNQPQHF. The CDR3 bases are TGTGCCAGCAGTGCGGGTTCGGCGTTGTATAGCAATCAGCCCCAGCATTTT.

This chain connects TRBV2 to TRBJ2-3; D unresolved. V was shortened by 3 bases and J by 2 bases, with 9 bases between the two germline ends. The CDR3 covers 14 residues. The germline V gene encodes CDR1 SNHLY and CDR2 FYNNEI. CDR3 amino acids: CASSDKGYTDTQYF. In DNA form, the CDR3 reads TGTGCCAGCAGTGACAAGGGCTACACAGATACGCAGTATTTT. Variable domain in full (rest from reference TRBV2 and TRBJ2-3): EPEVTQTPSHQVTQMGQEVILRCVPISNHLYFYWYRQILGQKVEFLVSFYNNEISEKSEIFDDQFSVERPDGSNFTLKIRSTKLEDSAMYFCASSDKGYTDTQYFGPGTRLTVL.

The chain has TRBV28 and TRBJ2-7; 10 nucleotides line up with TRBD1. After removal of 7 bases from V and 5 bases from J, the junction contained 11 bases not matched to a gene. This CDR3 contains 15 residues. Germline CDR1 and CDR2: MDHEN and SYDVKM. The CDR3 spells CASNLRTGGVDEQYF. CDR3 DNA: TGTGCCAGCAACCTGAGGACAGGGGGAGTGGACGAGCAGTACTTC.

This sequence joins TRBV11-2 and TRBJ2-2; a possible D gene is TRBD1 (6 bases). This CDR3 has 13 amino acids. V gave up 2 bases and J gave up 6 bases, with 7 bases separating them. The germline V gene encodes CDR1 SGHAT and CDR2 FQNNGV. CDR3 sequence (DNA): TGTGCCAGCAGCTTATCAGGGGCCGGGGAGCTGTTTTTT. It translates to CASSLSGAGELFF.

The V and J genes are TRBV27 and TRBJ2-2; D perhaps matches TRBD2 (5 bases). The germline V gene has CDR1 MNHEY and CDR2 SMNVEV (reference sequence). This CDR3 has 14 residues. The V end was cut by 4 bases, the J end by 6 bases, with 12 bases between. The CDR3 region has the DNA TGTGCCAGCAGTTCTACTAGTTTCCCCGGGGAGCTGTTTTTT. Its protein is CASSSTSFPGELFF.

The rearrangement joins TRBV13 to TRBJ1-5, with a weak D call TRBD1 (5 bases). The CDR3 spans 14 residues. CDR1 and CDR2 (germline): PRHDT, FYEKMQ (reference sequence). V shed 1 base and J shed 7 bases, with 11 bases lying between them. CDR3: CASSLDRFDQPQHF. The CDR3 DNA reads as TGTGCCAGCAGCTTAGACAGGTTCGACCAGCCCCAGCATTTT. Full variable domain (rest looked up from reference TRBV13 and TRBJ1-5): AAGVIQSPRHLIKEKRETATLKCYPIPRHDTVYWYQQGPGQDPQFLISFYEKMQSDKGSIPDRFSAQQFSDYHSELNMSSLELGDSALYFCASSLDRFDQPQHFGDGTRLSIL.

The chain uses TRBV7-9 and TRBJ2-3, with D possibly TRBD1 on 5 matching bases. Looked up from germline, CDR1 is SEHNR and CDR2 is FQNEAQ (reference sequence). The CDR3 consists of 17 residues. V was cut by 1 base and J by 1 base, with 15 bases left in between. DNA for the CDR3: TGTGCCAGCAGCTTAGTGGAAGGGTCACAGGGCACAGATACGCAGTATTTT. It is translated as CASSLVEGSQGTDTQYF.

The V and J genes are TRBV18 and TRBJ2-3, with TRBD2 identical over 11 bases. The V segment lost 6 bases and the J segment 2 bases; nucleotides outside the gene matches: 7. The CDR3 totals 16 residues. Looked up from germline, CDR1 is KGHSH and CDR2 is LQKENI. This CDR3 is CASSPGTSGFTDTQYF. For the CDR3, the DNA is TGTGCCAGCTCCCCCGGGACTAGCGGATTCACAGATACGCAGTATTTT.

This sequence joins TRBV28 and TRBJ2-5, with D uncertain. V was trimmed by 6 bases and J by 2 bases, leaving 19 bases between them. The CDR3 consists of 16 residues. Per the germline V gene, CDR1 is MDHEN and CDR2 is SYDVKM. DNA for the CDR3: TGTGCCAGCAGAGTCCAAGGGTCCTTGAGGCAAGAGACCCAGTACTTC. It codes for CASRVQGSLRQETQYF. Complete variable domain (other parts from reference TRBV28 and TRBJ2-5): DVKVTQSSRYLVKRTGEKVFLECVQDMDHENMFWYRQDPGLGLRLIYFSYDVKMKEKGDIPEGYSVSREKKERFSLILESASTNQTSMYLCASRVQGSLRQETQYFGPGTRLLVL.

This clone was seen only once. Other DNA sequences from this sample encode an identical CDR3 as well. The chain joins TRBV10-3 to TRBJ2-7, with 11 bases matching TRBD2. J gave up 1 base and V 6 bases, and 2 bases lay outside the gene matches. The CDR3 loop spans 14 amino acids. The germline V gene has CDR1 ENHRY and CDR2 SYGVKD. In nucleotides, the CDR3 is TGTGCCATCAGCGGGACTAGCGGTTCCTACGAGCAGTACTTC. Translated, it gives CAISGTSGSYEQYF.

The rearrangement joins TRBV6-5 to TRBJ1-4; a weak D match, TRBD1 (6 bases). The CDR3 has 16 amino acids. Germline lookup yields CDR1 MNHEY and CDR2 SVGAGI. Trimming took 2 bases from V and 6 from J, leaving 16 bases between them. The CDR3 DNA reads TGTGCCAGCAGTTACGGCACAGGGATGAAAGATGAAAAACTGTTTTTT. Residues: CASSYGTGMKDEKLFF.

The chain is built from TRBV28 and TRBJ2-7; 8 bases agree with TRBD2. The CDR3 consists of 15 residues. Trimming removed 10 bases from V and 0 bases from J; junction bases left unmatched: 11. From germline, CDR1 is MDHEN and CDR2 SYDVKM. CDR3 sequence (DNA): TGTGCCACCAAACCCATGAGCGGGGGCTCCTACGAGCAGTACTTC. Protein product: CATKPMSGGSYEQYF.

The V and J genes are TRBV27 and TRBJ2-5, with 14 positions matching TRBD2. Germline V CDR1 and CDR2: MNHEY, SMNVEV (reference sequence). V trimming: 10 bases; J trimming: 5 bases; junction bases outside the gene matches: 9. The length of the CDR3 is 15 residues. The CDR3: CATQGTSGSGETQYF. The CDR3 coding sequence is TGTGCCACCCAAGGGACTAGCGGGAGTGGGGAGACCCAGTACTTC.

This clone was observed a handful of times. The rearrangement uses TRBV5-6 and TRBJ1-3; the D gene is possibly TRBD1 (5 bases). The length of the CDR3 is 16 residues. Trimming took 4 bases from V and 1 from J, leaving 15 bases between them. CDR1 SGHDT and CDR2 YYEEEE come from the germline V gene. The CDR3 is CASSPPGRMSGNTIYF. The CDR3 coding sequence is TGTGCCAGCAGCCCACCGGGACGGATGTCTGGAAACACCATATATTTT.

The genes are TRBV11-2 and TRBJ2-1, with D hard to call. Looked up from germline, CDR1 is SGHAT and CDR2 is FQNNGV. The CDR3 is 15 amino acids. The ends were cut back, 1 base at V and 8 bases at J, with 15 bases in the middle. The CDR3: CASSLAWSRGDEQFF. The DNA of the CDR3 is TGTGCCAGCAGCTTAGCTTGGAGCCGTGGCGATGAGCAGTTCTTC.

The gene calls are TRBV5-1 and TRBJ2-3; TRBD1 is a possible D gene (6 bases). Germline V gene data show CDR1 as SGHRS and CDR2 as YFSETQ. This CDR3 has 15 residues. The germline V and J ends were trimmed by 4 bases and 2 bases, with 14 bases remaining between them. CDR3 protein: CASSLGHLTTDTQYF. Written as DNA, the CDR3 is TGCGCCAGCAGCCTGGGACACCTGACCACAGATACGCAGTATTTT.

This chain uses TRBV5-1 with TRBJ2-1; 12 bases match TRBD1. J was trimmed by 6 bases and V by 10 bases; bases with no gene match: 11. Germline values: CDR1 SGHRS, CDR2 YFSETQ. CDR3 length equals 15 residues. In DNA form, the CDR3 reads TGCGCCTGGAACCCCGGGACAGGGGGCCTCAATGAGCAGTTCTTC. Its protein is CAWNPGTGGLNEQFF.

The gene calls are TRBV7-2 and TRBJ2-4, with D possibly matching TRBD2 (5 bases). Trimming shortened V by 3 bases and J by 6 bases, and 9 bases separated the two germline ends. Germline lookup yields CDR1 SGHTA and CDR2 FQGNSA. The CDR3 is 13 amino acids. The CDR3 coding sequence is TGTGCCAGCAGCTTGGTCGGGATAAACATTCAGTACTTC. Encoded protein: CASSLVGINIQYF.

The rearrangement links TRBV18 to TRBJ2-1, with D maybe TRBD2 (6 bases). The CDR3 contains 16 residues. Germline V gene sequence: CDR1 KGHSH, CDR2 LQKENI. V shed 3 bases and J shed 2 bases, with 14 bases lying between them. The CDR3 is CASSPWRDEAYNEQFF. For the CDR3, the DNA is TGTGCCAGCTCACCTTGGCGGGATGAGGCCTACAATGAGCAGTTCTTC.

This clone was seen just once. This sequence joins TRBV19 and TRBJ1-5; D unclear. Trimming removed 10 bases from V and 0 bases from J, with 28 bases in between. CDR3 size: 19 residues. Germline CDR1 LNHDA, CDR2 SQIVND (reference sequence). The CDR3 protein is CAIRRWTSRPCNSNQPQHF. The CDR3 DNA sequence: TGTGCCATCCGTCGCTGGACTTCGCGCCCCTGTAATAGCAATCAGCCCCAGCATTTT.

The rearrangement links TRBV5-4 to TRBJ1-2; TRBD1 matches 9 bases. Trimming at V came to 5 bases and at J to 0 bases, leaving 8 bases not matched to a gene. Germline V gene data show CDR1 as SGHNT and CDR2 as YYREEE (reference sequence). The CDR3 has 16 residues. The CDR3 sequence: CASSRTGDLSNYGYTF. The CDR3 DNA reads TGTGCCAGCAGTAGGACAGGGGACCTCTCTAACTATGGCTACACCTTC.

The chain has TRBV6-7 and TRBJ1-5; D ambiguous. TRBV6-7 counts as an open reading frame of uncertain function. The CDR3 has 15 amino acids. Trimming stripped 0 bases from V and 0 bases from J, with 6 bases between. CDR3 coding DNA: TGTGCCAGCAGTTACTCTGATTATAGCAATCAGCCCCAGCATTTT. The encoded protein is CASSYSDYSNQPQHF.